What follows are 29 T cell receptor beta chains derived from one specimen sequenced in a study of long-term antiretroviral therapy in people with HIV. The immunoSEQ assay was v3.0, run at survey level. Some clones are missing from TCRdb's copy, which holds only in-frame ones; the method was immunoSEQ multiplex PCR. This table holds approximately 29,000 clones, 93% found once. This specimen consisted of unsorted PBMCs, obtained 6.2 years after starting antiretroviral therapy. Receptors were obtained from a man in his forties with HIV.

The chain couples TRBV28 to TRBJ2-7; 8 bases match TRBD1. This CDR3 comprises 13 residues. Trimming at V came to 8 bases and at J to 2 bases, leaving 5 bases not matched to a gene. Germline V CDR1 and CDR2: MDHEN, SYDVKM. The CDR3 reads CASYSGQAYEQYF. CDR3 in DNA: TGTGCCAGCTACTCGGGACAGGCCTACGAGCAGTACTTC. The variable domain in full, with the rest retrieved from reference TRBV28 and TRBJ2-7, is DVKVTQSSRYLVKRTGEKVFLECVQDMDHENMFWYRQDPGLGLRLIYFSYDVKMKEKGDIPEGYSVSREKKERFSLILESASTNQTSMYLCASYSGQAYEQYFGPGTRLTVT.

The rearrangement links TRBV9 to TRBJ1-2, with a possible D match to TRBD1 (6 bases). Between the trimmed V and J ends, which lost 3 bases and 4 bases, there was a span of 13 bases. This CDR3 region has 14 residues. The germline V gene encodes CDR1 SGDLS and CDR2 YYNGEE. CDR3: CASSAGTTSYGYTF. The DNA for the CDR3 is TGTGCCAGCAGCGCCGGGACAACGAGCTATGGCTACACCTTC.

In DNA form, the CDR3 reads TGTGCCAGCAGCTTAACCAGCGGGAGGGGCCAAGGGCAGTTCTTC. This translates into CASSLTSGRGQGQFF. The V call is TRBV7-9, the J call TRBJ2-1; 10 bases are a match to TRBD2. Looked up from germline, CDR1 is SEHNR and CDR2 is FQNEAQ (reference sequence). V gave up 2 bases and J gave up 12 bases; unmatched junction bases: 10. The CDR3 runs 15 residues.

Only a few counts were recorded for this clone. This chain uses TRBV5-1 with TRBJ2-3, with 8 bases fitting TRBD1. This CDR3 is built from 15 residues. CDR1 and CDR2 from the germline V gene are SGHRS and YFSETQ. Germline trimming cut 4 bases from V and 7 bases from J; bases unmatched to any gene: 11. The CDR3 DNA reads TGCGCCAGCAGCCCAGGGGGCGGTCGTATGAATACGCAGTATTTT. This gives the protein CASSPGGGRMNTQYF.

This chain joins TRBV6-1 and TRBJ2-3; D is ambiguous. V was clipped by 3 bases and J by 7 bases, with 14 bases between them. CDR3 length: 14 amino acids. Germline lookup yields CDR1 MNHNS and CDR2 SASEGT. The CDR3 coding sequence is TGTGCCAGCAGTGACATGATCGATTTATATACGCAGTATTTT. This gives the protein CASSDMIDLYTQYF.

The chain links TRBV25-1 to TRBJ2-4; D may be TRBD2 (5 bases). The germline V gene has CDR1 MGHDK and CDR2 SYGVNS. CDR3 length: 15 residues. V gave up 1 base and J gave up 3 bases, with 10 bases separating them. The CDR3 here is CASSESTGNKNIQYF. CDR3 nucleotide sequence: TGTGCCAGCAGTGAATCTACGGGAAACAAAAACATTCAGTACTTC. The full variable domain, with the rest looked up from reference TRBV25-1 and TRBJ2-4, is EADIYQTPRYLVIGTGKKITLECSQTMGHDKMYWYQQDPGMELHLIHYSYGVNSTEKGDLSSESTVSRIRTEHFPLTLESARPSHTSQYLCASSESTGNKNIQYFGAGTRLSVL.

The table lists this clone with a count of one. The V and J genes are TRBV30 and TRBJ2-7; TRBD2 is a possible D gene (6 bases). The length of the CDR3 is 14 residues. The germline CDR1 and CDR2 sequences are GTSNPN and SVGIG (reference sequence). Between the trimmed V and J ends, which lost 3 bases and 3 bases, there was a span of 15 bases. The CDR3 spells CAWRDRGNYYEQYF. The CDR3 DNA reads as TGTGCCTGGAGGGACCGCGGGAATTACTACGAGCAGTACTTC.

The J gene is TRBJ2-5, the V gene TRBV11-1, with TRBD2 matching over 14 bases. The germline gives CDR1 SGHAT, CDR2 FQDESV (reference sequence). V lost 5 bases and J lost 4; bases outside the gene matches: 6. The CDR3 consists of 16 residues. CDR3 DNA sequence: TGTGCCAGCAGCCCAGGGACTAGCGGGAGAACAGAGACCCAGTACTTC. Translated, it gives CASSPGTSGRTETQYF.

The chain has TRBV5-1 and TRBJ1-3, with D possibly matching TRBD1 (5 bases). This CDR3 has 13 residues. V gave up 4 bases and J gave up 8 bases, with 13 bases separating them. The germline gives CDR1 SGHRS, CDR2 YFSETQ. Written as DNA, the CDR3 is TGCGCCAGCAGCCGAGGGACGTACGACACCATATATTTT. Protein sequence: CASSRGTYDTIYF.

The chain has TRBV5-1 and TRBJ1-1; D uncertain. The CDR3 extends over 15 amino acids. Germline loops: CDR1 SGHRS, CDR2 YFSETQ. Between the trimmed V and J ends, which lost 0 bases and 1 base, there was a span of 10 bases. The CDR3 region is CASSLDPTPNTEAFF. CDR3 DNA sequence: TGCGCCAGCAGCTTGGATCCAACCCCGAACACTGAAGCTTTCTTT.

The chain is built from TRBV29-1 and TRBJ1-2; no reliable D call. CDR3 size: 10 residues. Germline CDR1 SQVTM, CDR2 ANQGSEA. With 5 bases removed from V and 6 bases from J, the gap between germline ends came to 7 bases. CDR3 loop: CSVIDNGYTF. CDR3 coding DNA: TGCAGCGTTATTGACAATGGCTACACCTTC.

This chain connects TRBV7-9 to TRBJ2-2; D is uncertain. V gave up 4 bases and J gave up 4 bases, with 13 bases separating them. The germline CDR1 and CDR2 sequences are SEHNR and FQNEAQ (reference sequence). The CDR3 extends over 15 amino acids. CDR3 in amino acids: CASSSWISLTGELFF. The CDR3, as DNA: TGTGCCAGCAGCTCCTGGATCTCTCTCACCGGGGAGCTGTTTTTT.

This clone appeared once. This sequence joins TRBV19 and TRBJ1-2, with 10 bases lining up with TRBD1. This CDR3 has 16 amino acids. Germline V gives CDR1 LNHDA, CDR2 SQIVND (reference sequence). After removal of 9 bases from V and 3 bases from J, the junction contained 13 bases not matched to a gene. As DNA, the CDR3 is TGTGCCAGCCACCAAACCGGGACAGGGGTTTACTATGGCTACACCTTC. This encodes CASHQTGTGVYYGYTF.

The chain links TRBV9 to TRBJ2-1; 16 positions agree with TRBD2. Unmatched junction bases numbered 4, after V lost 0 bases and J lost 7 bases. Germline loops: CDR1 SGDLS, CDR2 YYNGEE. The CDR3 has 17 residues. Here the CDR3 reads CASSVGLGLAGGNEQFF. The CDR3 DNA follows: TGTGCCAGCAGCGTAGGGTTGGGACTAGCGGGGGGGAATGAGCAGTTCTTC.

The CDR3 region has the DNA TGTGCCAGCAGTGGCCTGGGCAACAATCAGCCCCAGCATTTT. This gives the protein CASSGLGNNQPQHF. The chain employs TRBV2 and TRBJ1-5, with no clear D. This CDR3 has 14 amino acids. V was trimmed by 4 bases and J by 3 bases, leaving 10 bases between them. Germline CDR1 reads SNHLY; CDR2 reads FYNNEI. Based on the CDR3 plus reference TRBV2 and TRBJ1-5, the full variable domain is EPEVTQTPSHQVTQMGQEVILRCVPISNHLYFYWYRQILGQKVEFLVSFYNNEISEKSEIFDDQFSVERPDGSNFTLKIRSTKLEDSAMYFCASSGLGNNQPQHFGDGTRLSIL.

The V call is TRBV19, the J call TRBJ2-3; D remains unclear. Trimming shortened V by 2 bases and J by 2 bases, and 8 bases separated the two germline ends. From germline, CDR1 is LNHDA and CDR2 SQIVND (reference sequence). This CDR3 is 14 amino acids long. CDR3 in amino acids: CASSISRITDTQYF. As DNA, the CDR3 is TGTGCCAGTAGTATATCCCGGATCACAGATACGCAGTATTTT.

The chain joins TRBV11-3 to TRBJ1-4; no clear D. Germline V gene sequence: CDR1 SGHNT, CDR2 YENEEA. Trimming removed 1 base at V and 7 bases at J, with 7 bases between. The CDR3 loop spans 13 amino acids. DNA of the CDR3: TGTGCCAGCAGCTTAGGATGGGGTGAAAAACTGTTTTTT. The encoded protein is CASSLGWGEKLFF.

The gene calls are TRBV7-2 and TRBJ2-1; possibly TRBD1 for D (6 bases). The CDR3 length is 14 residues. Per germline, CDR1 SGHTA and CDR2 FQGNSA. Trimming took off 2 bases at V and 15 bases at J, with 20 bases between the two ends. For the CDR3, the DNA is TGTGCCAGCAGCTTACAGGGGACCTTAAGGATGTGGTTCTTC. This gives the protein CASSLQGTLRMWFF.

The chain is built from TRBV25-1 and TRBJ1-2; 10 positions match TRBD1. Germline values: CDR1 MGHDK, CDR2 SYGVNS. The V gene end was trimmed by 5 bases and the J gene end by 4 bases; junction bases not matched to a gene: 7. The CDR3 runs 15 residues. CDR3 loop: CASSIQGTGAYGYTF. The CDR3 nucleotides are TGTGCCAGCAGTATTCAGGGGACAGGGGCCTATGGCTACACCTTC.

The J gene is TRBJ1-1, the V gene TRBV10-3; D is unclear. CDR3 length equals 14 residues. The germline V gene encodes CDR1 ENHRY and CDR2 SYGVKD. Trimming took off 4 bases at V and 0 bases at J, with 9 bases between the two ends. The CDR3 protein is CAISGGSLNTEAFF. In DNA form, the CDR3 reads TGTGCCATCAGTGGTGGCTCCCTGAACACTGAAGCTTTCTTT.

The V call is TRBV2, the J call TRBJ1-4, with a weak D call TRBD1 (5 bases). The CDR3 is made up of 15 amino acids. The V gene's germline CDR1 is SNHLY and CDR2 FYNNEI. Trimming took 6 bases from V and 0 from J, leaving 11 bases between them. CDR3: CASRARVTTNEKLFF. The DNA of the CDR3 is TGTGCCAGCAGGGCCAGGGTGACAACTAATGAAAAACTGTTTTTT.

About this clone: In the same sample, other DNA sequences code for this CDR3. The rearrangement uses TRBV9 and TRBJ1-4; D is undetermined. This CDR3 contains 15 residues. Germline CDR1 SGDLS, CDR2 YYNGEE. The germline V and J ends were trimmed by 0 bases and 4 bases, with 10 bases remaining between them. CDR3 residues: CASSVGGGFNEKLFF. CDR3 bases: TGTGCCAGCAGCGTAGGAGGCGGGTTTAATGAAAAACTGTTTTTT.

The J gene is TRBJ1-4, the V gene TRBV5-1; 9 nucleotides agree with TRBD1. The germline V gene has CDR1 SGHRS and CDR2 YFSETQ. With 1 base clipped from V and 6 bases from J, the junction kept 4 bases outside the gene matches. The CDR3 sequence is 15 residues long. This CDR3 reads CASSLLGQGDEKLFF. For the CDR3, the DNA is TGCGCCAGCAGCTTGTTGGGACAGGGCGATGAAAAACTGTTTTTT.

CDR3: CASRGGQGTYNEQFF. The DNA for the CDR3 is TGTGCCAGCAGGGGGGGACAGGGTACCTACAATGAGCAGTTCTTC. This sequence joins TRBV7-2 and TRBJ2-1; 9 bases fit TRBD1. V lost 6 bases, J lost 2 bases, and 5 bases stayed unmatched. Germline assignment: CDR1 SGHTA and CDR2 FQGNSA. This CDR3 is built from 15 residues.

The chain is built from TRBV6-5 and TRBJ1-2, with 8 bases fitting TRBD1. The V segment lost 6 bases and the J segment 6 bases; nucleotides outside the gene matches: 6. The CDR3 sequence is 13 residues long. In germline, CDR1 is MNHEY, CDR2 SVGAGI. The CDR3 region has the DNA TGTGCCAGCAGCGACAGGGGAACTAATGGCTACACCTTC. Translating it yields CASSDRGTNGYTF.

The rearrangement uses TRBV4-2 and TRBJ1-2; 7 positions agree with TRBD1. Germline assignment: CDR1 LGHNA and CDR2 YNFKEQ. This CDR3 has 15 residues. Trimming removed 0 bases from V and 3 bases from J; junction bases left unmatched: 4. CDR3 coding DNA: TGTGCCAGCAGCCAAGAGAGGGGGCCCGACTATGGCTACACCTTC. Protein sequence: CASSQERGPDYGYTF.

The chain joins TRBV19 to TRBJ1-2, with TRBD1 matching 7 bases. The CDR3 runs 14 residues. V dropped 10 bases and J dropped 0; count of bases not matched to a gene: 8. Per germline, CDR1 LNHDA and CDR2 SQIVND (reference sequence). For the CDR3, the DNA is TGTGCCACCGGGTCCACAGGGGCTAACTATGGCTACACCTTC. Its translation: CATGSTGANYGYTF.

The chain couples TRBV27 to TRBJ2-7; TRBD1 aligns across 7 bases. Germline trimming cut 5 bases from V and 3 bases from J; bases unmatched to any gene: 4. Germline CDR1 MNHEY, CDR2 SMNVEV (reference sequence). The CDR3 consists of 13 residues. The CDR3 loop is CASSANRGYEQYF. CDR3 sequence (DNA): TGTGCCAGCAGTGCAAACAGGGGCTACGAGCAGTACTTC.

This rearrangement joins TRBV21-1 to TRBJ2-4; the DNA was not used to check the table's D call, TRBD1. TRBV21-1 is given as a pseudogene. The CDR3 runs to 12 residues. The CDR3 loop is CASSRGLQGCNF. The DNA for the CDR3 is TGTGCCAGCAGTAGAGGCCTACAGGGGTGCAACTTC.